Described below is a single TCR beta chain sequence and its context. This entry comes from a study of blood T cell repertoires in COVID-19. In the study overall: Acute and convalescent COVID-19 specimens originated in the United States, Italy and Spain.

The study recruited exposed participants who had met a COVID-19 case within 2 weeks before entry. CDR3 length equals 14 residues. Trimming removed 3 bases from V and 6 bases from J, with 14 bases in between. Germline-derived CDR1 and CDR2 are SNHLY and FYNNEI. In the source study's methods: Nucleated cell number was recorded as an estimate derived from reference gene primer amplification. Repertoires were generated with immunoSEQ multiplex PCR, while TCRdb's copy carries only in-frame clones and drops some. V, J and clone size are those of that table, while D and trimming were read from the DNA. The data contain about 320,000 clones, around 85% of them singletons.

The receptor's source is a woman in her 30s who had been exposed to COVID-19. The sequenced sample was PBMCs or T cells enriched from blood (not recorded which). V gene TRBV2 combines with J gene TRBJ2-5; tentatively, D is TRBD1 (6 bases). The CDR3 nucleotides read TGTGCCAGCAGTGACTACAGGGTGAAGAAGACCCAGTACTTC. Its protein product is CASSDYRVKKTQYF.